This T cell receptor (beta chain) was observed in a study of T cell responses to AZD1222 COVID-19 vaccine. Regarding the study as a whole: Nearly half of spike-specific TCRs reportedly target variant regions that are unmutated in the B.1.351 and B.1.1.7 variants. Repertoire sampling occurred only after the peak T cell response. Seropositive status at baseline applied to only five to seven AZD1222 recipients. Most donors were white British and more were female, and clonal diversity was possibly underestimated.

The protocol was immunoSEQ multiplex PCR, while the TCRdb copy is restricted to in-frame clones and leaves out a portion. The repertoire holds some 150,000 clones, more than 85% seen once, with approximately 2% in the top ten. Concerning this clone itself: What it binds is unknown.

The TCR comes from an adult in good health. This sample comprised peripheral blood, obtained on day 0 of AZD1222 vaccination.

The CDR3 sequence is CASSEAGGTGYGYTF. Written as DNA, the CDR3 is TGTGCCAGCAGTGAAGCGGGGGGTACAGGCTATGGCTACACCTTC. The genes are TRBV2 and TRBJ1-2, with D perhaps matching TRBD1 (5 bases). The length of the CDR3 is 15 residues. V lost 0 bases to trimming and J lost 4 bases, with 12 bases between them. The germline gives CDR1 SNHLY, CDR2 FYNNEI. The variable domain in full, with the rest retrieved from reference TRBV2 and TRBJ1-2, is EPEVTQTPSHQVTQMGQEVILRCVPISNHLYFYWYRQILGQKVEFLVSFYNNEISEKSEIFDDQFSVERPDGSNFTLKIRSTKLEDSAMYFCASSEAGGTGYGYTFGSGTRLTVV.